The clone carrying this TCR beta chain was counted only a few times. These data are taken from a study of early T cells in non-severe SARS-CoV-2 infection. TCRdb reprocessed the 5' RACE reads via MiXCR and lists one record per CDR3 protein. The top ten clones hold around 12% of a sample with around 79,000 distinct CDR3 sequences, about 11% of them seen once. Trimming left V 7 bases short and J 4 bases short, with 10 bases between. Germline V gene sequence: CDR1 DFQATT, CDR2 SNEGSKA (reference sequence). The CDR3 runs 11 residues. Source: whole blood, taken at baseline. This TCR came from an adult who was a healthcare worker with PCR-confirmed SARS-CoV-2 infection or an uninfected control (not recorded which). This chain connects TRBV20-1 to TRBJ2-5; D unclear. CDR3 bases: TGCAGTGGTATAGGTGCAGAGACCCAGTACTTC. Translation gives CSGIGAETQYF.